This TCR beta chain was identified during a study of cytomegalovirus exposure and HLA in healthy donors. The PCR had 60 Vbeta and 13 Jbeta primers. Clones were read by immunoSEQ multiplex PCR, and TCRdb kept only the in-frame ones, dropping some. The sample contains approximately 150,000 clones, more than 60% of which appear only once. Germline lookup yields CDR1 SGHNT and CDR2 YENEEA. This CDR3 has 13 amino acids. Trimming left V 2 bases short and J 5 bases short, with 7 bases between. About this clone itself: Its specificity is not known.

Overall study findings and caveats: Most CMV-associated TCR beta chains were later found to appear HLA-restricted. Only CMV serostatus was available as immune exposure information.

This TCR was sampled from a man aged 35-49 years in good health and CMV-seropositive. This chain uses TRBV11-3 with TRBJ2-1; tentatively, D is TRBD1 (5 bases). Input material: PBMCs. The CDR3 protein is CASSLSRDNEQFF. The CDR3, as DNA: TGTGCCAGCAGCTTATCCAGGGACAATGAGCAGTTCTTC. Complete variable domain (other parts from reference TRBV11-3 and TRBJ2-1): EAGVVQSPRYKIIEKKQPVAFWCNPISGHNTLYWYLQNLGQGPELLIRYENEEAVDDSQLPKDRFSAERLKGVDSTLKIQPAELGDSAVYLCASSLSRDNEQFFGPGTRLTVL.